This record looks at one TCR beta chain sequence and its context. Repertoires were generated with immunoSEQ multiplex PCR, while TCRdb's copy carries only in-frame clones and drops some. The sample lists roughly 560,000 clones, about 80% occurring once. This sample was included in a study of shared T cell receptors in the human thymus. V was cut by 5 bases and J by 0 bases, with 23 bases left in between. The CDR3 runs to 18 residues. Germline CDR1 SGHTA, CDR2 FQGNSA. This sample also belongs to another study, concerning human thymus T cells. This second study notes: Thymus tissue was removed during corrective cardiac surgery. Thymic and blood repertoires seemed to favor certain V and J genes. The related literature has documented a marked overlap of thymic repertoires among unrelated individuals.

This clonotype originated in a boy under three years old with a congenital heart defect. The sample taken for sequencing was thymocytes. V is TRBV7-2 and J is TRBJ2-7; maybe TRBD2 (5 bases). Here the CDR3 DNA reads TGTGCCAGCAGCCTACACCCCCCCTTCGGGGAGCCCTCCTACGAGCAGTACTTC. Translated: CASSLHPPFGEPSYEQYF.